The rows below give T cell receptor beta chains drawn from one sample of a study of regulatory T cells in long-lasting Graves disease. MiXCR, run by TCRdb on the multiplex PCR reads, gives a single entry per CDR3 protein. The top ten hold about a fifth of the sample, which has hundreds of thousands of distinct CDR3 sequences, roughly a sixth seen once. Sequenced material: peripheral blood mononuclear cells (PBMCs), taken at new diagnosis, from a patient treated with antithyroid drugs. The receptor set was obtained from a female donor with Graves disease. Both conserved end residues are part of each CDR3. The D gene is left open where the match is weak. The size field is filled for only some rows; it gives once, few, many or a size class.

TRBV6-1	many	TRBJ1-2	NA	CASSERSYGYTF	TGTGCCAGCAGTGAGAGGTCCTATGGCTACACCTTC
TRBV6-2/TRBV6-3	NA	TRBJ1-5	NA	CASSYSHQPQHF	TGTGCCAGCAGTTACTCCCATCAGCCCCAGCATTTT
TRBV28	many	TRBJ1-1	NA	CASSKGGAVEAFF	TGTGCCAGCAGTAAAGGTGGGGCGGTTGAAGCTTTCTTT
TRBV3-1	few	TRBJ1-6	NA	CASSQRTGWVPPTSLHF	TGTGCCAGCAGCCAAAGAACCGGGTGGGTTCCGCCTACATCCCTCCACTTT
TRBV6-5	many	TRBJ1-1	NA	CASSYSGLEGRPEAFF	TGTGCCAGCAGTTACTCGGGGTTAGAGGGGAGGCCTGAAGCTTTCTTT
TRBV6-1	many	TRBJ2-3	NA	CASEPEGTDTQYF	TGTGCCAGCGAACCAGAGGGTACAGATACGCAGTATTTT
TRBV20-1	NA	TRBJ2-5	NA	CSARGLAPGGTQYF	TGCAGTGCTAGAGGTCTAGCGCCTGGGGGGACCCAGTACTTC
TRBV20-1	NA	TRBJ2-1	NA	CSASPVGEQFF	TGCAGTGCCTCCCCAGTCGGGGAGCAGTTCTTC
TRBV7-9	many	TRBJ2-1	TRBD1	CASSSYKTGHEQFF	TGTGCCAGCAGTTCATATAAGACAGGGCATGAGCAGTTCTTC
TRBV27	many	TRBJ2-3	TRBD2	CASSSLAGERDTQYF	TGTGCCAGCAGTTCCTTAGCGGGAGAGCGGGATACGCAGTATTTT
TRBV3-1	many	TRBJ1-1	NA	CASSPRPGQAFF	TGTGCCAGCAGCCCCAGACCGGGTCAAGCTTTCTTT
TRBV12-3/TRBV12-4	NA	TRBJ2-1	TRBD2	CASSQQTSGSNEQFF	TGTGCCAGCAGTCAACAGACTAGCGGGAGTAATGAGCAGTTCTTC
TRBV10-3	many	TRBJ2-7	TRBD2	CAISESQTSGYEQYF	TGTGCCATCAGTGAGTCCCAAACTAGCGGATACGAGCAGTACTTC
TRBV13	many	TRBJ1-2	NA	CASSLVEGGESHGYTF	TGTGCCAGCAGCTTAGTAGAGGGGGGCGAGAGCCATGGCTACACCTTC
TRBV4-1	NA	TRBJ2-7	NA	CASSLMASGSSGEQYF	TGCGCCAGCAGCCTAATGGCAAGCGGGTCCTCGGGCGAGCAGTACTTC
TRBV9	many	TRBJ2-3	NA	CASSARTDTQYF	TGTGCCAGCAGCGCGAGAACGGATACGCAGTATTTT
TRBV19	NA	TRBJ2-1	NA	CASSMRANSYNEQFF	TGTGCCAGTAGTATGAGGGCAAACTCCTACAATGAGCAGTTCTTC
TRBV10-3	many	TRBJ1-4	NA	CAISTDDEKLFF	TGTGCCATCTCGACGGACGATGAAAAACTGTTTTTT
TRBV6-1	many	TRBJ1-2	NA	CATNGRNYGYTF	TGTGCCACCAACGGGCGGAACTATGGCTACACCTTC
TRBV10-3	NA	TRBJ2-7	NA	CAISESLRGFVDEQYF	TGTGCCATCAGTGAGTCATTACGGGGTTTTGTTGACGAGCAGTACTTC
TRBV24-1	few	TRBJ1-5	NA	CATREGLDQPQHF	TGTGCCACCAGAGAGGGACTAGATCAGCCCCAGCATTTT
TRBV24-1	many	TRBJ2-1	TRBD2	CATSDLKTSGRHNEQFF	TGTGCCACCAGTGATTTGAAGACTAGCGGGCGACACAATGAGCAGTTCTTC
TRBV2	many	TRBJ1-6	NA	CASSDGGLSLHF	TGTGCCAGCAGTGATGGGGGGTTATCCCTCCACTTT
TRBV12-3/TRBV12-4	many	TRBJ2-7	NA	CASTRLDLYEQYF	TGTGCCAGCACCCGTCTGGACCTCTACGAGCAGTACTTC
TRBV28	many	TRBJ1-1	TRBD1	CASSPHGTAYTEAFF	TGTGCCAGCAGTCCACACGGGACAGCATACACTGAAGCTTTCTTT
TRBV20-1	many	TRBJ2-2	TRBD2	CSAEGLAGTSGGELFF	TGCAGTGCTGAAGGACTAGCGGGGACTAGCGGCGGGGAGCTGTTTTTT
TRBV18	NA	TRBJ1-6	TRBD1	CASSPTGGIESPLHF	TGTGCCAGCTCACCAACAGGGGGCATAGAATCACCCCTCCACTTT
TRBV28	many	TRBJ2-5	TRBD2	CASSPVLAGGETQYF	TGTGCCAGCAGCCCTGTGCTAGCGGGGGGGGAGACCCAGTACTTC
TRBV11-1	NA	TRBJ1-2	NA	CASSLDILDYGYTF	TGTGCCAGCAGCCTAGACATTTTAGACTATGGCTACACCTTC
TRBV10-3	few	TRBJ1-1	NA	CAISERTENTEAFF	TGTGCCATCAGTGAAAGGACAGAGAACACTGAAGCTTTCTTT
TRBV28	many	TRBJ1-6	NA	CASMAGNDSPLHF	TGTGCCAGCATGGCAGGCAACGATTCACCCCTCCACTTT
TRBV7-3	few	TRBJ1-4	TRBD1	CASSFVTFGTGDEKLFF	TGTGCCAGCAGCTTTGTCACATTCGGGACAGGGGATGAAAAACTGTTTTTT
TRBV12-3/TRBV12-4	NA	TRBJ2-3	NA	CASSLAVAPIGNF	TGTGCCAGCAGTTTAGCGGTAGCTCCAATAGGGAATTTT
TRBV7-2	many	TRBJ2-2	NA	CASSLLGENTGELFF	TGTGCCAGCAGCTTACTAGGGGAGAACACCGGGGAGCTGTTTTTT
TRBV5-1	many	TRBJ2-7	NA	CASSSEEGWYF	TGCGCCAGCAGCTCGGAGGAAGGTTGGTACTTC
TRBV5-1	many	TRBJ2-3	NA	CASSETRDTQYF	TGCGCCAGCAGCGAAACTAGAGATACGCAGTATTTT
TRBV7-2	many	TRBJ1-6	NA	CASSPRAGANSPLHF	TGTGCCAGCAGCCCCCGGGCAGGGGCAAATTCACCCCTCCACTTT